The 31 T cell receptor beta chains presented below share a single source sample, sequenced in a study of cytomegalovirus exposure and HLA in healthy donors. Some clones are missing from TCRdb's copy, which holds only in-frame ones; the method was immunoSEQ multiplex PCR. The sample has about 110,000 clones; about 85% are singletons. Source material: PBMCs. These receptors were collected from a woman aged 18 to 35 in good health and CMV-seropositive.

The rearrangement uses TRBV9 and TRBJ2-1; D is uncertain. The germline gives CDR1 SGDLS, CDR2 YYNGEE. CDR3 length: 13 residues. V was cut by 2 bases and J by 14 bases, with 17 bases left in between. The CDR3 DNA reads as TGTGCCAGCAGCGTCAGATTAACCTGGTATAAGTTCTTC. Translation: CASSVRLTWYKFF. The full variable domain, with the rest looked up from reference TRBV9 and TRBJ2-1, is DSGVTQTPKHLITATGQRVTLRCSPRSGDLSVYWYQQSLDQGLQFLIQYYNGEERAKGNILERFSAQQFPDLHSELNLSSLELGDSALYFCASSVRLTWYKFFGPGTRLTVL.

A few counts support this clone. The V gene is TRBV7-3, the J gene TRBJ2-2; 7 bases align to TRBD1. Germline V gene lookup returns CDR1 SGHTA and CDR2 FQGTGA. V was pared by 8 bases and J by 6 bases, with 6 bases of the junction left unmatched. There are 13 residues in the CDR3. The CDR3 region has the DNA TGTGCCAGCTCGGGACAGTCGTCCGGGGAGCTGTTTTTT. This translates into CASSGQSSGELFF.

The chain recombines TRBV27 with TRBJ1-2; 7 bases align to TRBD1. This CDR3 spans 15 amino acids. Trimming took 5 bases from V and 3 from J; bases not matched to a gene: 9. Germline values: CDR1 MNHEY, CDR2 SMNVEV (reference sequence). DNA of the CDR3: TGTGCCAGCAGTCCCGTCGACAGGGAAGACTATGGCTACACCTTC. This encodes CASSPVDREDYGYTF.

The chain carries TRBV7-9 and TRBJ2-3, with 10 positions matching TRBD1. Trimming removed 6 bases from V and 0 bases from J; junction bases left unmatched: 15. The CDR3 totals 19 residues. Germline CDR1 SEHNR, CDR2 FQNEAQ (reference sequence). CDR3 DNA: TGTGCCAGCAGTTCTGGGCGGGGACAGGGGCGATCTAGCACAGATACGCAGTATTTT. It codes for CASSSGRGQGRSSTDTQYF.

V gene TRBV5-1 combines with J gene TRBJ2-1; 8 nucleotides match TRBD1. CDR3 length: 15 residues. J gave up 3 bases and V 2 bases, and 4 bases lay outside the gene matches. CDR1 is SGHRS, CDR2 YFSETQ, per germline. CDR3: CASSFQGASYNEQFF. For the CDR3, the DNA is TGCGCCAGCAGCTTTCAGGGGGCCAGCTACAATGAGCAGTTCTTC.

The rearrangement uses TRBV28 and TRBJ1-2, with TRBD1 identical over 9 bases. This CDR3 is built from 15 residues. In germline, CDR1 is MDHEN, CDR2 SYDVKM. The junction had 11 bases not matched to a gene; V was cut back by 5 bases and J by 7 bases. The CDR3: CASSLRGQGPPGYTF. The CDR3 bases are TGTGCCAGCAGTCTAAGGGGACAGGGTCCGCCTGGCTACACCTTC.

There are a few counts of this clone. J is TRBJ1-2 and V is TRBV10-3; possibly TRBD1 for D (5 bases). The CDR3 contains 14 residues. The V end was cut by 7 bases, the J end by 2 bases, with 14 bases between. Germline assignment: CDR1 ENHRY and CDR2 SYGVKD. The CDR3 DNA is TGTGCCATCACCGGACAATCAGGGAACTATGGCTACACCTTC. Translating gives CAITGQSGNYGYTF.

The chain combines TRBV6-5 with TRBJ1-1; perhaps TRBD1 as D (6 bases). The V and J ends lost 2 bases and 2 bases respectively, with 12 bases between them. This CDR3 contains 15 residues. Looked up from germline, CDR1 is MNHEY and CDR2 is SVGAGI. The CDR3 coding sequence is TGTGCCAGCAGTTACAGGACAGTCGGTAACACTGAAGCTTTCTTT. Translated, it gives CASSYRTVGNTEAFF.

This clone was seen only a few times. This chain uses TRBV6-5 with TRBJ2-2, with D possibly being TRBD2 (5 bases). Germline CDR1 reads MNHEY; CDR2 reads SVGAGI. There are 15 residues in the CDR3. V was trimmed by 6 bases and J by 5 bases, leaving 16 bases between them. The CDR3 here is CASSPGSRWTGELFF. In nucleotides, the CDR3 is TGTGCCAGCAGCCCGGGGTCGCGTTGGACCGGGGAGCTGTTTTTT.

The V and J genes are TRBV5-6 and TRBJ2-5; D may be TRBD2 (6 bases). Between the trimmed V and J ends, which lost 2 bases and 4 bases, there was a span of 9 bases. Germline CDR1 is SGHDT and CDR2 is YYEEEE. The CDR3 covers 13 residues. CDR3 sequence: CASSLSGLETQYF. CDR3 DNA: TGTGCCAGCAGCTTAAGCGGGTTAGAGACCCAGTACTTC.

This sequence joins TRBV7-2 and TRBJ2-1; 11 positions agree with TRBD2. Germline V lookup: CDR1 SGHTA, CDR2 FQGNSA. V shed 5 bases, J shed 4 bases, and the junction held 4 bases outside the gene matches. The CDR3 is made up of 15 amino acids. CDR3 in amino acids: CASSTASGRYNEQFF. The CDR3, as DNA: TGTGCCAGCAGCACCGCTAGCGGGAGGTACAATGAGCAGTTCTTC. The full variable domain, in which reference TRBV7-2 and TRBJ2-1 provide the parts outside the CDR3, is GAGVSQSPSNKVTEKGKDVELRCDPISGHTALYWYRQSLGQGLEFLIYFQGNSAPDKSGLPSDRFSAERTGGSVSTLTIQRTQQEDSAVYLCASSTASGRYNEQFFGPGTRLTVL.

The chain has TRBV29-1 and TRBJ1-2, with 8 positions matching TRBD1. CDR1 and CDR2 from the germline V gene are SQVTM and ANQGSEA. The CDR3 extends over 14 amino acids. J was trimmed by 4 bases and V by 7 bases; bases with no gene match: 11. DNA for the CDR3: TGCAGCGGATCGGACAGGGAACGGAGCTATGGCTACACCTTC. It translates to CSGSDRERSYGYTF.

The rearrangement links TRBV28 to TRBJ1-2; 7 nucleotides match TRBD1. J lost 4 bases, V lost 10 bases, and 18 bases had no gene match. CDR3 size: 16 residues. The germline CDR1 and CDR2 sequences are MDHEN and SYDVKM. This CDR3 is CATNPLDRPVGYGYTF. The DNA for the CDR3 is TGTGCCACCAACCCCCTGGACAGGCCTGTCGGCTATGGCTACACCTTC.

The rearrangement links TRBV28 to TRBJ2-7; 7 nucleotides match TRBD2. After removal of 2 bases from V and 3 bases from J, the junction contained 1 base not matched to a gene. This CDR3 contains 13 residues. The germline V gene encodes CDR1 MDHEN and CDR2 SYDVKM. For the CDR3, the DNA is TGTGCCAGCAGTTTAACGGGGGGCTACGAGCAGTACTTC. Translating it yields CASSLTGGYEQYF.

This clone has only one observation. This chain links TRBV6-5 with TRBJ2-1, with a possible D match to TRBD2 (5 bases). This CDR3 has 15 amino acids. CDR1 and CDR2 (germline): MNHEY, SVGAGI. Deletions cut 4 bases from V and 3 bases from J, with 13 bases between. The CDR3 sequence: CASSSLKRLYNEQFF. CDR3 in DNA: TGTGCCAGCAGTTCCCTAAAGCGGCTCTACAATGAGCAGTTCTTC.

This clone was detected once. This sequence joins TRBV6-6 and TRBJ1-1; 9 bases agree with TRBD1. Germline assignment: CDR1 MNHNY and CDR2 SVGAGI (reference sequence). This CDR3 comprises 13 residues. Losses at the gene ends were 6 bases for V and 7 bases for J; bases not matched to a gene: 6. This CDR3 reads CASRRTGGNEAFF. In DNA, the CDR3 is TGTGCCAGCAGACGAACAGGGGGCAATGAAGCTTTCTTT.

This chain connects TRBV4-1 to TRBJ2-1; 7 bases align to TRBD2. The CDR3 has 17 residues. The J segment lost 1 base and the V segment lost 0 bases, leaving 6 bases of the junction unmatched. Per germline, CDR1 MGHRA and CDR2 YSYEKL. The DNA for the CDR3 is TGCGCCAGCAGCCAAGATCCCCTAGCGGCGTCCTACAATGAGCAGTTCTTC. Residues: CASSQDPLAASYNEQFF.

This sequence joins TRBV28 and TRBJ2-7; 9 bases are shared with TRBD1. Unmatched junction bases numbered 15, after V lost 7 bases and J lost 5 bases. CDR3 length: 16 residues. From germline, CDR1 is MDHEN and CDR2 SYDVKM. CDR3 sequence (DNA): TGTGCCAGCACCTTCTCTTGGGGACAGGGAAGCCACGAGCAGTACTTC. As protein: CASTFSWGQGSHEQYF.

This chain links TRBV28 with TRBJ1-2; D gene unclear. Trimming shortened V by 2 bases and J by 0 bases, and 13 bases separated the two germline ends. The CDR3 is made up of 16 amino acids. From germline, CDR1 is MDHEN and CDR2 SYDVKM. The CDR3: CASSLGSADSNYGYTF. The CDR3 DNA is TGTGCCAGCAGTTTAGGATCGGCAGACTCTAACTATGGCTACACCTTC.

The gene calls are TRBV18 and TRBJ1-1, with 9 positions matching TRBD1. The CDR3 sequence is 15 residues long. V was pared by 5 bases and J by 0 bases, with 4 bases of the junction left unmatched. Germline values: CDR1 KGHSH, CDR2 LQKENI. CDR3 region: CASSSTGGVNTEAFF. CDR3 nucleotides: TGTGCCAGCTCATCGACAGGGGGGGTGAACACTGAAGCTTTCTTT.

This chain uses TRBV27 with TRBJ2-2; D perhaps matches TRBD1 (6 bases). The V gene's germline CDR1 is MNHEY and CDR2 SMNVEV (reference sequence). Trimming took 2 bases from V and 2 from J, leaving 9 bases between them. The CDR3 has 15 residues. CDR3 sequence (DNA): TGTGCCAGCAGTTTAGGGACACCCAACACCGGGGAGCTGTTTTTT. As protein: CASSLGTPNTGELFF.

V and J are TRBV6-5 and TRBJ1-1; 7 bases map to TRBD1. Germline CDR1 is MNHEY and CDR2 is SVGAGI. V dropped 6 bases and J dropped 4; count of bases not matched to a gene: 11. The CDR3 runs 15 residues. The chain's CDR3 is CASSRSTGLSTEAFF. CDR3 DNA: TGTGCCAGCAGCCGATCGACAGGGTTAAGCACTGAAGCTTTCTTT.

The chain has TRBV5-6 and TRBJ2-7; TRBD1 aligns across 7 bases. The CDR3 is made up of 17 amino acids. The ends lost 4 bases at V and 3 bases at J; junction bases unmatched: 16. The germline V gene has CDR1 SGHDT and CDR2 YYEEEE. The CDR3 loop reads CASSDGTRDRILYEQYF. The CDR3 DNA reads TGTGCCAGCAGCGATGGAACCCGGGACAGAATCCTCTACGAGCAGTACTTC. The whole variable domain, filled in from reference TRBV5-6 and TRBJ2-7, reads DAGVTQSPTHLIKTRGQQVTLRCSPKSGHDTVSWYQQALGQGPQFIFQYYEEEERQRGNFPDRFSGHQFPNYSSELNVNALLLGDSALYLCASSDGTRDRILYEQYFGPGTRLTVT.

The chain has TRBV2 and TRBJ2-3; D gene uncertain. The V gene lost 10 bases and the J gene lost 0 bases, with 14 bases spanning the gap. CDR3 length: 14 residues. Germline CDR1 SNHLY, CDR2 FYNNEI. CDR3 sequence reads: CATLSSLSTDTQYF. Written as DNA, the CDR3 is TGTGCCACCCTGAGTAGCTTGAGCACAGATACGCAGTATTTT.

In its sample, this clone was seen many times. The rearrangement links TRBV6-4 to TRBJ2-3; 7 bases are a match to TRBD2. Germline CDR1 is MRHNA and CDR2 is SNTAGT. Trimming at V came to 3 bases and at J to 3 bases, leaving 6 bases not matched to a gene. The CDR3 is 15 amino acids. The CDR3 protein is CASSEGQRETDTQYF. The CDR3, as DNA: TGTGCCAGCAGTGAAGGTCAGCGGGAAACAGATACGCAGTATTTT.

The rearrangement joins TRBV10-3 to TRBJ1-2, with D possibly matching TRBD1 (6 bases). Germline lookup yields CDR1 ENHRY and CDR2 SYGVKD. This CDR3 is built from 13 residues. Between the trimmed V and J ends, which lost 10 bases and 0 bases, there was a span of 12 bases. The CDR3: CAKRQEPNYGYTF. The CDR3 coding sequence is TGTGCCAAAAGACAGGAACCTAACTATGGCTACACCTTC.

The chain links TRBV6-5 to TRBJ2-1, with a tentative D call TRBD1 (5 bases). The CDR3 is 15 residues long. In germline, CDR1 is MNHEY, CDR2 SVGAGI. Trimming cost V 1 base and J 5 bases, with 12 bases left between them. The CDR3 sequence is CASSYWGRENNEQFF. The CDR3 bases are TGTGCCAGCAGTTACTGGGGCAGGGAAAACAATGAGCAGTTCTTC.

The CDR3 spells CASSKSDRGPYNEQFF. The CDR3 region has the DNA TGTGCCAGCAGCAAGTCCGACAGGGGGCCCTACAATGAGCAGTTCTTC. The chain uses TRBV7-9 and TRBJ2-1, with TRBD1 matching over 10 bases. CDR1 is SEHNR and CDR2 is FQNEAQ in the germline V gene (reference sequence). CDR3 length: 16 residues. V lost 5 bases and J lost 2; bases outside the gene matches: 6.

V is TRBV18 and J is TRBJ2-5; 8 bases map to TRBD1. The germline V gene has CDR1 KGHSH and CDR2 LQKENI. CDR3 length equals 18 residues. The J segment lost 5 bases and the V segment lost 0 bases, leaving 14 bases of the junction unmatched. CDR3 sequence (DNA): TGTGCCAGCTCACCACCGCCCCGGGGGATACGACAGGGGGAGACCCAGTACTTC. It translates to CASSPPPRGIRQGETQYF.

This clone occurred once. The V call is TRBV7-8, the J call TRBJ1-2, with D perhaps TRBD1 (5 bases). The CDR3 length is 13 residues. CDR1 is SGHVS and CDR2 is FQNEAQ in the germline V gene. The V gene lost 5 bases and the J gene lost 2 bases, with 9 bases spanning the gap. This chain's CDR3 is CASSATGNYGYTF. The CDR3 DNA is TGTGCCAGCAGCGCCACAGGAAACTATGGCTACACCTTC.

The genes are TRBV7-9 and TRBJ2-7; 8 nucleotides agree with TRBD2. Per the germline V gene, CDR1 is SEHNR and CDR2 is FQNEAQ (reference sequence). This CDR3 contains 16 residues. Germline trimming cut 5 bases from V and 1 base from J; bases unmatched to any gene: 10. Here the CDR3 reads CASSEFSGAGSYEQYF. For the CDR3, the DNA is TGTGCCAGCAGCGAGTTTAGCGGGGCGGGTTCCTACGAGCAGTACTTC.